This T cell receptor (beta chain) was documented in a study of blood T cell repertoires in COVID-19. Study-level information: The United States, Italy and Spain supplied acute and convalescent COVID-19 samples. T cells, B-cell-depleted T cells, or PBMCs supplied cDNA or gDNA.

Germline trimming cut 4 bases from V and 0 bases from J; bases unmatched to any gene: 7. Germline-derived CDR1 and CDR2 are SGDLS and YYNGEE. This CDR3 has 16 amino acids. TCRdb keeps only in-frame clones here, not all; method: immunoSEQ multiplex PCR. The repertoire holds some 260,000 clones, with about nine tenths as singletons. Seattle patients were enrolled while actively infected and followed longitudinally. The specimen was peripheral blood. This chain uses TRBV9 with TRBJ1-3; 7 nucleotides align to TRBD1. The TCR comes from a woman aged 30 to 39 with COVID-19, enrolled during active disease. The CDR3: CASSPQGTSSGNTIYF. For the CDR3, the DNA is TGTGCCAGCAGCCCACAGGGGACCAGCTCTGGAAACACCATATATTTT.